This TCR beta chain was identified during a study of cytomegalovirus exposure and HLA in healthy donors. Study-wide background: Counted in an early data release were approximately 80 million unique TCRs from HLA-typed donors.

The primer mix had 60 Vbeta and 13 Jbeta primers. Method: immunoSEQ multiplex PCR; TCRdb's copy keeps in-frame clones and lacks some. The sample lists under 200,000 clones, roughly four fifths occurring once. Remarks on this clone: Antigen: not known.

The ends lost 0 bases at V and 8 bases at J; junction bases unmatched: 1. CDR3 length: 13 amino acids. Germline values: CDR1 SGHAT, CDR2 FQNNGV. Study results and limitations: Accurate HLA-A and HLA-B prediction from TCR beta sequences was reported for most subjects.

Sequencing was performed on PBMCs. This sequence originates from a woman aged 30 to 39 in good health and CMV-seropositive. The rearrangement uses TRBV11-2 and TRBJ1-3; 7 bases are a match to TRBD1. CDR3 sequence (DNA): TGTGCCAGCAGCTTAGACAGGGGGGACACCATATATTTT. Its translation: CASSLDRGDTIYF.